This TCR beta chain was documented in a study of blood T cell repertoires in COVID-19. Background on the study: Some COVID-19 samples were acute and others convalescent; all came from the United States, Italy and Spain. In each case, the material was cDNA or gDNA derived from T cells, B-cell-depleted T cells, or PBMCs.

Authors' data handling: Nucleated cell counts were estimated from reference gene primer amplification. Method: immunoSEQ multiplex PCR; TCRdb's copy keeps in-frame clones and lacks some. For V, J and clone size, that table is used; D and trimming come from the DNA. The sample carries 440,000 or so clones, 89% recorded once. The table lists this clone with a count of one. Followed over time, Seattle patients had been enrolled while infection was active. The germline V gene has CDR1 MRHNA and CDR2 SNTAGT. Germline trimming cut 6 bases from V and 1 base from J; bases unmatched to any gene: 2. This CDR3 spans 14 amino acids.

The V call is TRBV6-4, the J call TRBJ2-2, with 7 bases identical to TRBD1. The clonotype comes from a woman aged 40 to 50 with COVID-19, enrolled during active disease. Sequenced sample: peripheral blood. DNA for the CDR3: TGTGCCAGCAGGGGACAGATGAACACCGGGGAGCTGTTTTTT. The encoded protein is CASRGQMNTGELFF.